The clone carrying this TCR beta chain was seen more than once but under ten times. TCRdb keeps only in-frame clones here, not all; method: immunoSEQ multiplex PCR. The sample includes 45,000 to 65,000 clones, 89% seen only once; the top ten take 15%. These data belong to a study of cytomegalovirus exposure and HLA in healthy donors. This CDR3 has 15 residues. The V gene lost 2 bases and the J gene lost 7 bases, with 18 bases spanning the gap. The germline gives CDR1 SGHNT, CDR2 YYREEE (reference sequence). The sequence was collected from a young woman in good health and CMV-seronegative. This chain uses TRBV5-4 with TRBJ1-2, with D possibly matching TRBD1 (5 bases). The sequenced material came from PBMCs. CDR3 sequence reads: CASSLRQGGVGGYTF. The DNA for the CDR3 is TGTGCCAGCAGCTTAAGGCAGGGCGGTGTTGGTGGCTACACCTTC.